This paragraph reports one T cell receptor beta chain. Its antigen is not identified. The sample belongs to a study of graft-versus-host responses after intestinal transplantation. Study details: Uniformly, recipients were administered anti-thymocyte globulin induction with subsequent tacrolimus and steroids for around 3 years.

V lost 0 bases and J lost 2; bases outside the gene matches: 5. In germline, CDR1 is SGHRS, CDR2 YFSETQ. The CDR3 has 16 amino acids. Repertoires were generated with immunoSEQ multiplex PCR, while TCRdb's copy carries only in-frame clones and drops some. The data hold 90,000 to 150,000 clones, with over 80% observed a single time. The sample in question was unstimulated CD4+ T cells sorted from spleen or lymph node cells, obtained before intestinal transplant. The sequence came from a human donor who received an intestinal transplant. The gene calls are TRBV5-1 and TRBJ1-3, with 7 bases matching TRBD1. CDR3 sequence (DNA): TGCGCCAGCAGCTTGGTTTCAGGACAGGCTGGAAACACCATATATTTT. Translation gives CASSLVSGQAGNTIYF.